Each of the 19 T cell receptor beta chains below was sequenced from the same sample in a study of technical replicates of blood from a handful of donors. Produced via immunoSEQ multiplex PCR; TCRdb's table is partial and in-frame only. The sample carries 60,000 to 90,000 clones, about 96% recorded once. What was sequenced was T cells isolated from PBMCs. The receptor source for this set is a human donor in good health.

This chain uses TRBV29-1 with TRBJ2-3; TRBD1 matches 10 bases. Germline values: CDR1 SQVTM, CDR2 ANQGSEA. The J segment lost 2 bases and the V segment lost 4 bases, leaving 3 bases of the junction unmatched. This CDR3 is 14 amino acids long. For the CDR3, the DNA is TGCAGCGTTGGGGACAGGGGTTACACAGATACGCAGTATTTT. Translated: CSVGDRGYTDTQYF.

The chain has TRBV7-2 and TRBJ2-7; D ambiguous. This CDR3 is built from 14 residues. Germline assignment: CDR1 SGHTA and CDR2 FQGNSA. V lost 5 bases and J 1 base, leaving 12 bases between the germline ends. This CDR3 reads CASSPRQASYEQYF. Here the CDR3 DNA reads TGTGCCAGCAGCCCCCGGCAGGCTTCCTACGAGCAGTACTTC.

The CDR3 region is CASGASWYEQYF. CDR3 coding DNA: TGCGCCAGCGGGGCCTCGTGGTACGAGCAGTACTTC. This chain connects TRBV10-1 to TRBJ2-7; weak D call: TRBD1 (5 bases). V lost 8 bases and J 4 bases, leaving 12 bases between the germline ends. The CDR3 loop spans 12 amino acids. Germline V gene sequence: CDR1 WNHNN, CDR2 SYGVQD (reference sequence).

The CDR3 sequence is CASTPTSGSVNEQFF. DNA of the CDR3: TGTGCCAGCACCCCGACTAGCGGGAGTGTCAATGAGCAGTTCTTC. The V and J genes are TRBV28 and TRBJ2-1, with TRBD2 identical over 12 bases. The CDR3 covers 15 residues. Germline-derived CDR1 and CDR2 are MDHEN and SYDVKM. With V trimmed by 7 bases and J by 6 bases, 7 bases remained unmatched.

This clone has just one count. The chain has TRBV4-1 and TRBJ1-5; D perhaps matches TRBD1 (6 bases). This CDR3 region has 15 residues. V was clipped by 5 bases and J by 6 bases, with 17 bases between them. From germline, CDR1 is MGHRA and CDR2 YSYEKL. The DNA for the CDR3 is TGCGCCAGCAGCTACAGGGCGGGGGAGGGTCAGCCCCAGCATTTT. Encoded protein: CASSYRAGEGQPQHF.

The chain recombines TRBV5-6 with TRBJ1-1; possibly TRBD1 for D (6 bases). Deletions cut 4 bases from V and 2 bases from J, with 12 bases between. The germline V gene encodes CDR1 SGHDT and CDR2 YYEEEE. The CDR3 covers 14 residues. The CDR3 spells CASSPPGANTEAFF. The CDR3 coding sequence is TGTGCCAGCAGCCCGCCAGGGGCAAACACTGAAGCTTTCTTT.

The CDR3 region has the DNA TGCGCCAGCAGCCAAGATTCCTATCCCACCGGGGAGCTGTTTTTT. This encodes CASSQDSYPTGELFF. V gene TRBV4-1 combines with J gene TRBJ2-2; D gene ambiguous. The V end was cut by 0 bases, the J end by 4 bases, with 9 bases between. This CDR3 region has 15 residues. The germline CDR1 and CDR2 sequences are MGHRA and YSYEKL.

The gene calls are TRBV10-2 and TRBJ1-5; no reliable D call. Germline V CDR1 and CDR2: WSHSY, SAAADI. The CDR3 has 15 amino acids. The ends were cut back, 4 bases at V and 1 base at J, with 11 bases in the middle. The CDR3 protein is CASSGAGGSNQPQHF. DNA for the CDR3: TGCGCCAGCAGTGGGGCCGGCGGGAGCAATCAGCCCCAGCATTTT.

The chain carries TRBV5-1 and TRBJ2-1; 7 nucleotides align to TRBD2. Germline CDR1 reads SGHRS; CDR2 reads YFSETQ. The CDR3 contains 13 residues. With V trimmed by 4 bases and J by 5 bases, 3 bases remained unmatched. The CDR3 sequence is CASSRLADNEQFF. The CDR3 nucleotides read TGCGCCAGCAGCCGTCTAGCGGACAATGAGCAGTTCTTC. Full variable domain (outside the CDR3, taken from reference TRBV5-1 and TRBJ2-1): KAGVTQTPRYLIKTRGQQVTLSCSPISGHRSVSWYQQTPGQGLQFLFEYFSETQRNKGNFPGRFSGRQFSNSRSEMNVSTLELGDSALYLCASSRLADNEQFFGPGTRLTVL.

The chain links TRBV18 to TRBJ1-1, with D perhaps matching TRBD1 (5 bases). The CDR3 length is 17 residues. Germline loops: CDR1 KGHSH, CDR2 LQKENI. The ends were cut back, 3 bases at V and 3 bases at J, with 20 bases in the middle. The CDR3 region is CASSPYYLWTPDTEAFF. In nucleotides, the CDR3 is TGTGCCAGCTCACCTTATTACCTCTGGACACCCGACACTGAAGCTTTCTTT.

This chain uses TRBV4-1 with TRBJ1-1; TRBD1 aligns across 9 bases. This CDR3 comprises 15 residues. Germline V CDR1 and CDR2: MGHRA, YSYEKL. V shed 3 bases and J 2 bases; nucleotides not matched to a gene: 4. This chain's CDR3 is CASSHGQGPNTEAFF. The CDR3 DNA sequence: TGCGCCAGCAGCCATGGACAGGGGCCCAACACTGAAGCTTTCTTT.

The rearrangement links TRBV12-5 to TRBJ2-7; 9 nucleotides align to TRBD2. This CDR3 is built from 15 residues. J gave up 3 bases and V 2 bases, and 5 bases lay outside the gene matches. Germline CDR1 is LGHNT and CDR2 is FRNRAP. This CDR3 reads CASGLSSGVLYEQYF. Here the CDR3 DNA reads TGTGCTAGTGGTTTGTCTAGCGGGGTTCTCTACGAGCAGTACTTC.

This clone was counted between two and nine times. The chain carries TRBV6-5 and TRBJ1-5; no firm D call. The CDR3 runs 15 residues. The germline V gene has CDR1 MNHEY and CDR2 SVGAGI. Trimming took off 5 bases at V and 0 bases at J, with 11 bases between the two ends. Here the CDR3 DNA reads TGTGCCAGCAGTCCACAGAGAAGTAGCAATCAGCCCCAGCATTTT. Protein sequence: CASSPQRSSNQPQHF.

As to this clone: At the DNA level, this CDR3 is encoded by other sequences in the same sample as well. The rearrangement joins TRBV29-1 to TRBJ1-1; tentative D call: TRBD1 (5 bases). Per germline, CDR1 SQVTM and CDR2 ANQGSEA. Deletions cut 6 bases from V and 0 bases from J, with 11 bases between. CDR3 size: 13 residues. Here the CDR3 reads CSVAGRMNTEAFF. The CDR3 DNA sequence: TGCAGCGTCGCGGGACGGATGAACACTGAAGCTTTCTTT.

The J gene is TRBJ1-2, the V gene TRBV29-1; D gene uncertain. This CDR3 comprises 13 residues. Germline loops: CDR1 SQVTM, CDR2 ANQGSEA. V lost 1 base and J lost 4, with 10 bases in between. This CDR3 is CSVEGGQSYGYTF. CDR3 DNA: TGCAGCGTTGAAGGTGGTCAGTCCTATGGCTACACCTTC.

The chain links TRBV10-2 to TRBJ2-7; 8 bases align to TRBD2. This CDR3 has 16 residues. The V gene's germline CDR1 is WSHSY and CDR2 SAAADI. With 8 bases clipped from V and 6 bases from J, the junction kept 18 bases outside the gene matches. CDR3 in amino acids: CASRHGILAEKTEQYF. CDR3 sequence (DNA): TGCGCCAGCCGACATGGCATACTAGCGGAGAAGACCGAGCAGTACTTC.

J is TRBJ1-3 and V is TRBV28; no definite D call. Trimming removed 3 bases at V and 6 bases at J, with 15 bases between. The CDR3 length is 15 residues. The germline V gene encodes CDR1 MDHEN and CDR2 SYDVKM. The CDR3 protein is CASSLDPALTNTIYF. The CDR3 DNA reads TGTGCCAGCAGTTTGGATCCAGCGTTAACAAACACCATATATTTT.

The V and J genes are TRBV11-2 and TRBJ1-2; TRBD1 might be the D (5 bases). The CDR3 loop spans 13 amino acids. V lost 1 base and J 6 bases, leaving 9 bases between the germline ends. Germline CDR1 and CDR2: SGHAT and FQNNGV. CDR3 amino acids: CASSLVGGDGYTF. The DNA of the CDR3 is TGTGCCAGCAGCTTAGTGGGAGGGGATGGCTACACCTTC.

The DNA of the CDR3 is TGTGCCAGCAGCTTGGGGGACAGGGGTGGCTACACCTTC. Amino acids: CASSLGDRGGYTF. The gene calls are TRBV5-5 and TRBJ1-2; 10 nucleotides agree with TRBD1. In germline, CDR1 is SGHKS, CDR2 YYEKEE (reference sequence). With 0 bases clipped from V and 7 bases from J, the junction kept 0 bases outside the gene matches. CDR3 length: 13 residues.